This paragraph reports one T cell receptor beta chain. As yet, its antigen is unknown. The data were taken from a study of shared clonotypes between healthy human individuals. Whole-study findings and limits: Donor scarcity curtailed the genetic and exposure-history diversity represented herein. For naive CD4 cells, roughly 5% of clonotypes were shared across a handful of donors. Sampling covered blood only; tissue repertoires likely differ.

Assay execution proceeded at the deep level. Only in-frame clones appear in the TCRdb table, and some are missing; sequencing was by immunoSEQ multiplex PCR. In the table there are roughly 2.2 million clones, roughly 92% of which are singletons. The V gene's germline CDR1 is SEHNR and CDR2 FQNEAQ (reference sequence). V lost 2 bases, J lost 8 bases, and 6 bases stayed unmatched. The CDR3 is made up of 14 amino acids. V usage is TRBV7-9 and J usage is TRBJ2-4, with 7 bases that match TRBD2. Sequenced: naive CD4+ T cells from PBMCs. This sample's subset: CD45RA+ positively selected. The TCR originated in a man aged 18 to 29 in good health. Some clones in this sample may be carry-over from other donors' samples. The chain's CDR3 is CASSLLSGGDIQYF. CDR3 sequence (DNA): TGTGCCAGCAGCTTATTATCTGGGGGGGACATTCAGTACTTC.